This T cell receptor (beta chain) is from a study of tumor-infiltrating lymphocytes in primary liver carcinoma. Study information: There were tumors of stage T1-T3 N0M0, each 4.2 to 10 cm across.

This clonotype was observed a handful of times. Its specificity is unknown. A junction boundary mismatches the germline segment, possibly from a read error. Broader study findings: Tumors had a top-250-clone fraction that was significantly higher than blood (p = 0.039).

This CDR3 is 13 amino acids long. The germline V gene encodes CDR1 SEHNR and CDR2 FQNEAQ (reference sequence). Germline DNA was extracted too, while blood RNA derived from unsorted whole blood. Around 4.4 milliliters of peripheral blood were collected before surgery. TCR beta cDNA was reverse-transcribed from 450 to 500 ng of total RNA. The reaction used a constant-region primer and ProtoScript II reverse transcriptase. Libraries for TCR beta were built through three nested multiplex PCR rounds, which together made up a slightly modified ARM-PCR procedure. Use of TRBV1-TRBV30 forward primers with a C-beta reverse primer characterized the first two PCR rounds, which lasted about 9 cycles each. TCRdb reprocessed the multiplex PCR reads via MiXCR and lists one record per CDR3 protein. This sample yields approximately 340,000 distinct CDR3 sequences, of which 65% are seen a single time; 5.5% to 8% belongs to the top ten.

The rearrangement uses TRBV7-9 and TRBJ2-1; 7 nucleotides align to TRBD2. This TCR was sampled from a man between 40 and 49 years old with primary liver carcinoma and hepatitis B virus infection. The specimen sequenced was peripheral blood. The CDR3 DNA is TGTGCCAGCAGACTAGCGAAATACAGTGAGCAGTTCTTC. Residues: CASRLAKYSEQFF.